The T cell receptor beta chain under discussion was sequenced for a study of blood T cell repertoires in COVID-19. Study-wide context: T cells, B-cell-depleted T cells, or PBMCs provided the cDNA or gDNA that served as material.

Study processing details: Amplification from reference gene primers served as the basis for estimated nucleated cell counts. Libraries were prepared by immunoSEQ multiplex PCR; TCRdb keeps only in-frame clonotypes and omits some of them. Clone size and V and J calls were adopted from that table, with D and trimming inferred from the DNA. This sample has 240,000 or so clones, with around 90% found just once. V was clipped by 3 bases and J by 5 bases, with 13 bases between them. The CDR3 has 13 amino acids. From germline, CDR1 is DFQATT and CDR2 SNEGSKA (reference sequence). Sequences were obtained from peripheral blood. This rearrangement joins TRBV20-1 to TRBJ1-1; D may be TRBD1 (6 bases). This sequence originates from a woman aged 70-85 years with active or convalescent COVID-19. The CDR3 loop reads CSASTRGNTEAFF. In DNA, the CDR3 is TGCAGTGCTAGTACCAGGGGAAATACTGAAGCTTTCTTT.